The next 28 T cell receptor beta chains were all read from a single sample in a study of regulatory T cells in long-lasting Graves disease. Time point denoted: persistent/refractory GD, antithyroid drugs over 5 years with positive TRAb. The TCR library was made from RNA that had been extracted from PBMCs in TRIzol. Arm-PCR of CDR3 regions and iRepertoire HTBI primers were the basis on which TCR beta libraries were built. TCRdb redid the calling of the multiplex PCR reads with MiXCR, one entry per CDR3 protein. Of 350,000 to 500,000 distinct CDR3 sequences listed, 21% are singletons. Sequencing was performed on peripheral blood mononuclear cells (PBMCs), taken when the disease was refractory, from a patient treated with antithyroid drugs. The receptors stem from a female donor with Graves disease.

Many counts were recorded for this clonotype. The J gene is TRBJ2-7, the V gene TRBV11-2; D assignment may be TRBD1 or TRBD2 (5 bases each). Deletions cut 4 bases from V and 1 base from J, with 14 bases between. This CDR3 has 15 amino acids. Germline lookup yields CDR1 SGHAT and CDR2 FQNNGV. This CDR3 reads CASSSYRDGSYEQYF. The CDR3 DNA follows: TGTGCCAGCAGCTCGTACCGGGACGGATCCTACGAGCAGTACTTC.

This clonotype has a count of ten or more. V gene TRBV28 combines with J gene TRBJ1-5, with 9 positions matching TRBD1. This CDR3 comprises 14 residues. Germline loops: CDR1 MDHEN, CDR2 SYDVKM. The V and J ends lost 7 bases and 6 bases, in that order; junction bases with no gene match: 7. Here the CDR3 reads CASKETGGVQPQHF. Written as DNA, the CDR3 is TGTGCCAGCAAGGAAACAGGGGGCGTTCAGCCCCAGCATTTT.

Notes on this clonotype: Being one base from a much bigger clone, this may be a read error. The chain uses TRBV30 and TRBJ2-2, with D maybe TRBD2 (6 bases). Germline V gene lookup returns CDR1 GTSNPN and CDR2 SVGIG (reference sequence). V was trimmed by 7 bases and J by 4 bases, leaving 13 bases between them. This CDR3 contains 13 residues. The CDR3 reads CASGGASTGELFF. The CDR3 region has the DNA TGTGCCTCAGGCGGGGCAAGCACCGGGGAGCTGTTTTTT.

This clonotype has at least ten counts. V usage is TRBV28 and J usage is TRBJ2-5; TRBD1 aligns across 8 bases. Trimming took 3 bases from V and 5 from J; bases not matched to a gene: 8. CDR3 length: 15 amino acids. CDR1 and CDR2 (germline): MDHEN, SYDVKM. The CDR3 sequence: CASSFRRTGFETQYF. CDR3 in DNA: TGTGCCAGCAGTTTCCGTAGGACAGGGTTCGAGACCCAGTACTTC.

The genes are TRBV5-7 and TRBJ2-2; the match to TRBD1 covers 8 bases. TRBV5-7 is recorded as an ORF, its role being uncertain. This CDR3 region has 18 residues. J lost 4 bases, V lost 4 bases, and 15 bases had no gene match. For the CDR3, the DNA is TGTGCCAGCAGCGAGTCCCGGGACAGGAGATATAGCACCGGGGAGCTGTTTTTT. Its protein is CASSESRDRRYSTGELFF.

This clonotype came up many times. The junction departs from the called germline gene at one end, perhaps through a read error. The CDR3 DNA reads TGTGCCAGCAGTCACAGACCCCTCTTT. Protein product: CASSHRPLF. This chain connects TRBV6-1 to TRBJ1-1; D unresolved. This CDR3 contains 9 residues. Germline CDR1 MNHNS, CDR2 SASEGT.

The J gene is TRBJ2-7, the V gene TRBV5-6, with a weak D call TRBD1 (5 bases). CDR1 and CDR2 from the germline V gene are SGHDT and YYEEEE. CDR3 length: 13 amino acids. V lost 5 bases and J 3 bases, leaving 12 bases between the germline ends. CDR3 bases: TGTGCCAGCAGTCGTTGGGGCAACTACGAGCAGTACTTC. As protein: CASSRWGNYEQYF.

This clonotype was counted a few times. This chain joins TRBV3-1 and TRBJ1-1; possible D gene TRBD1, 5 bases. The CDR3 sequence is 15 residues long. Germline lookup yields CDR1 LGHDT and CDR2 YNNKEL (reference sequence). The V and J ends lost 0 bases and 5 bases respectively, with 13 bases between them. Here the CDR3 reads CASSQEFGAVTEAFF. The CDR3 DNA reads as TGTGCCAGCAGCCAAGAATTCGGGGCTGTGACTGAAGCTTTCTTT.

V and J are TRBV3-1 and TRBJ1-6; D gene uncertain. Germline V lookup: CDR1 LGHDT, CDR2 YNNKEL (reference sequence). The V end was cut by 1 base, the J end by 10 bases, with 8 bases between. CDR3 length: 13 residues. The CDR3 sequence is CASSQVEGSPLHF. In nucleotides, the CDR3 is TGTGCCAGCAGCCAAGTTGAGGGCTCACCCCTCCACTTT. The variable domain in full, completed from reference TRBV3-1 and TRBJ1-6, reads DTAVSQTPKYLVTQMGNDKSIKCEQNLGHDTMYWYKQDSKKFLKIMFSYNNKELIINETVPNRFSPKSPDKAHLNLHINSLELGDSAVYFCASSQVEGSPLHFGNGTRLTVT.

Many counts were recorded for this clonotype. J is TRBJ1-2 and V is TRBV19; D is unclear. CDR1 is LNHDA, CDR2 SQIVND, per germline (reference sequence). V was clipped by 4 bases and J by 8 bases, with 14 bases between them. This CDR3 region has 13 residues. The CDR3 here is CASSTPRRDGYTF. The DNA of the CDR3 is TGTGCCAGTAGTACCCCCCGGCGTGACGGCTACACCTTC.

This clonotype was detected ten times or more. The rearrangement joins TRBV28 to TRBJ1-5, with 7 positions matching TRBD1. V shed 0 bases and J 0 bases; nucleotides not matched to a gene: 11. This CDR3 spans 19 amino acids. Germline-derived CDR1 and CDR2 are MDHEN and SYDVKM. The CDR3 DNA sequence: TGTGCCAGCAGTTTATGCAGACAGGGCCCATGCTATAGCAATCAGCCCCAGCATTTT. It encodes CASSLCRQGPCYSNQPQHF. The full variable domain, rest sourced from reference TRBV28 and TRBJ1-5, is DVKVTQSSRYLVKRTGEKVFLECVQDMDHENMFWYRQDPGLGLRLIYFSYDVKMKEKGDIPEGYSVSREKKERFSLILESASTNQTSMYLCASSLCRQGPCYSNQPQHFGDGTRLSIL.

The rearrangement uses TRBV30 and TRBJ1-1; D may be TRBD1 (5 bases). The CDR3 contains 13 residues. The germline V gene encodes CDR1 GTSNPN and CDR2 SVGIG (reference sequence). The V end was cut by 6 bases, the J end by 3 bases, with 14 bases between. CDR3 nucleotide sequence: TGTGCCTGTGCGAAACGGGGGTACACTGAAGCTTTCTTT. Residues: CACAKRGYTEAFF. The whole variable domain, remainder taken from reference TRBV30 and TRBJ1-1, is SQTIHQWPATLVQPVGSPLSLECTVEGTSNPNLYWYRQAAGRGLQLLFYSVGIGQISSEVPQNLSASRPQDRQFILSSKKLLLSDSGFYLCACAKRGYTEAFFGQGTRLTVV.

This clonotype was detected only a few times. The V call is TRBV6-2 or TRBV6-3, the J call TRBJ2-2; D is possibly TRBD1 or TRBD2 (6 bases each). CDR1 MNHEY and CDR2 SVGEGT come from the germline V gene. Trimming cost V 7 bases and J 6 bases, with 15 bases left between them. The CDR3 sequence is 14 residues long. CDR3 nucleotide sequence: TGTGCCAGCACCGGGGGCCCCACGGCCGGGGAGCTGTTTTTT. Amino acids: CASTGGPTAGELFF.

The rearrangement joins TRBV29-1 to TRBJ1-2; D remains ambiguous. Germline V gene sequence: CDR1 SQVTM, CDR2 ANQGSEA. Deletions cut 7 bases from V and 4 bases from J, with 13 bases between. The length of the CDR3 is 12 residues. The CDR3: CSGEDGSYGYTF. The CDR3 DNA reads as TGCAGCGGGGAGGACGGTAGCTATGGCTACACCTTC.

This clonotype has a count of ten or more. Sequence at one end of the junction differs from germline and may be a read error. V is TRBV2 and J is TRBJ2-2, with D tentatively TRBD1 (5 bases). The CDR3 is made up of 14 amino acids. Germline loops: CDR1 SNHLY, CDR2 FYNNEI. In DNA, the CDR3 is TGTGCCGGCAGTCGCAGGGATAACACCGGGGAGCTGTTTTTT. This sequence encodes CAGSRRDNTGELFF.

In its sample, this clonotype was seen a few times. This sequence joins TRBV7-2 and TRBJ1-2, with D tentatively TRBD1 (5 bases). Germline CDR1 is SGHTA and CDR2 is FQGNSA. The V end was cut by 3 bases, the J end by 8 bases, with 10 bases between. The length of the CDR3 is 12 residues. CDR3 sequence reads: CASSFRDGGYTF. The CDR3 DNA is TGTGCCAGCAGCTTCCGGGACGGGGGCTACACCTTC.

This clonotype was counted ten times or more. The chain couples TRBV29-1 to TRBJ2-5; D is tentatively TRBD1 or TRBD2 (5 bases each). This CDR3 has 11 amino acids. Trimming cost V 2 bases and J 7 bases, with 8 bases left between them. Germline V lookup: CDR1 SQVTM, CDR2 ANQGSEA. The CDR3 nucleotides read TGCAGCGTTGAATCTGGGGGGACCCAGTACTTC. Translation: CSVESGGTQYF.

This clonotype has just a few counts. The CDR3 region is CSVEDVGSEAFF. In DNA form, the CDR3 reads TGCAGCGTTGAAGATGTAGGCAGTGAAGCTTTCTTT. The genes are TRBV29-1 and TRBJ1-1, with no clear D. Germline loops: CDR1 SQVTM, CDR2 ANQGSEA. Trimming removed 0 bases from V and 7 bases from J, with 9 bases in between. The CDR3 totals 12 residues.

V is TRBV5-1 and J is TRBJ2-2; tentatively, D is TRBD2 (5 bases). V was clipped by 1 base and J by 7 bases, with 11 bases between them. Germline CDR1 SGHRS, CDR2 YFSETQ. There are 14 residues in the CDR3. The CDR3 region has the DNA TGCGCCAGCAGCTTGTTTTCGGACTTCGGGGAGCTGTTTTTT. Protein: CASSLFSDFGELFF.

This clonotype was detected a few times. CDR3 nucleotides: TGCGCCAGCAGACTGGGGAACTATAGCAATCAGCCCCAGCATTTT. It is translated as CASRLGNYSNQPQHF. The chain is built from TRBV5-1 and TRBJ1-5; D unclear. The length of the CDR3 is 15 residues. Germline-derived CDR1 and CDR2 are SGHRS and YFSETQ. Deletions cut 5 bases from V and 0 bases from J, with 12 bases between.

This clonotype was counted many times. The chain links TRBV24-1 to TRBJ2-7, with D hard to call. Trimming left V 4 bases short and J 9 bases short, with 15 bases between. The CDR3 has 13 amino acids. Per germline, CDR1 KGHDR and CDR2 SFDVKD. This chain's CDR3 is CATSDHWTVGQYF. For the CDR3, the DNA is TGTGCCACCAGTGACCATTGGACGGTTGGGCAGTACTTC.

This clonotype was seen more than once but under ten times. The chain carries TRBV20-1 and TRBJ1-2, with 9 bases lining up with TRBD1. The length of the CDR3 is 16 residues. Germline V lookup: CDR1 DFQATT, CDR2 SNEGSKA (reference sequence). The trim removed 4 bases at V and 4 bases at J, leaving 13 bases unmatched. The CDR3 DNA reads TGCAGTGCTACCCCTGGGGACAGGGTGAGGGGCTATGGCTACACCTTC. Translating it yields CSATPGDRVRGYGYTF.

The CDR3 region is CASRKAGGLYEQYF. CDR3 bases: TGTGCCAGTAGAAAAGCGGGAGGCCTCTACGAGCAGTACTTC. The rearrangement uses TRBV19 and TRBJ2-7; 9 nucleotides agree with TRBD2. The V gene end was trimmed by 6 bases and the J gene end by 3 bases; junction bases not matched to a gene: 6. The CDR3 has 14 amino acids. CDR1 is LNHDA and CDR2 is SQIVND in the germline V gene (reference sequence).

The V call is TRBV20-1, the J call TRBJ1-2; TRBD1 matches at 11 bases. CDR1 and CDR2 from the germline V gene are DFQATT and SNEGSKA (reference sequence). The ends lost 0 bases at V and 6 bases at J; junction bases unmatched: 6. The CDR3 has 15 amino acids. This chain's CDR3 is CSARDPDRGLDGYTF. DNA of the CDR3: TGCAGTGCTAGAGATCCGGACAGGGGGCTTGATGGCTACACCTTC.

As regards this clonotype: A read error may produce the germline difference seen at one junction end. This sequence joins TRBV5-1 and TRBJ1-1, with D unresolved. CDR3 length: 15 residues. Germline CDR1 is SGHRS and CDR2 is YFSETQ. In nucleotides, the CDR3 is TGCGCCAGCGGCTTGGATCGGGCCTCTACTACTGAAGCTTTCTTT. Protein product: CASGLDRASTTEAFF.

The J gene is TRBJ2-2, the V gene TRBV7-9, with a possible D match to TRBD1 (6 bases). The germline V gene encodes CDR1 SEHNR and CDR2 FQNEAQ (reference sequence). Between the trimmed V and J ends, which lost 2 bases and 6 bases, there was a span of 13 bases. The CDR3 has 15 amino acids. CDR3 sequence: CASSLRQVMAGELFF. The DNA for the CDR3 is TGTGCCAGCAGCTTAAGACAGGTTATGGCCGGGGAGCTGTTTTTT.

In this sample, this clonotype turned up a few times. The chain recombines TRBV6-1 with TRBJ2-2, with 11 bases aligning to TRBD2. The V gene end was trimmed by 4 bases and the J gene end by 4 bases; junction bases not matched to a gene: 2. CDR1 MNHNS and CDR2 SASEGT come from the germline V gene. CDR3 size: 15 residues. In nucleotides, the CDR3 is TGTGCCAGCAGTGTTACTAGCGGGAGCACCGGGGAGCTGTTTTTT. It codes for CASSVTSGSTGELFF.

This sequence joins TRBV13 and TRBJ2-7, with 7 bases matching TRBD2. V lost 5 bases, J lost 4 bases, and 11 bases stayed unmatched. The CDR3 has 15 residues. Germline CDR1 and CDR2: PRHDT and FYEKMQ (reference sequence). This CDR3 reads CASSPGGGPGYEQYF. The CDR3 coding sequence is TGTGCCAGCAGCCCTGGGGGGGGACCCGGATACGAGCAGTACTTC.